The following is a T cell receptor (beta chain) sequence with its context. Its matching antigen is unknown. The CDR3 runs to 14 residues. The data originate from a study of T cells expressing NK-cell markers. For the study at large: CD3+CD56+NKG2C+, CD3+CD56+NKG2C- and CD3+CD56-NKG2C+ T cells, once sorted, supplied the TCR beta repertoires. One of eight sequenced donors was HCMV-seronegative; the other seven were seropositive.

With the 5' RACE reads reprocessed, TCRdb shows one record per CDR3 protein and no DNA. This repertoire includes about 390,000 distinct CDR3 sequences. Overall study findings and caveats: Expanded clones of NKG2C+ T cells had an unclear HCMV specificity. Leadership of the CD3+CD56-NKG2C+ fraction also belonged to these clonotypes in a handful of donors.

The sequence was obtained from a woman between 50 and 59 years old in good health. The rearrangement links TRBV12-3 or TRBV12-4 to TRBJ2-7. Sequencing was performed on blood T cells: a sorted CD56 or NKG2C T cell subset, CD4+ or CD8+ T cells, or bulk PBMC T cells (not recorded which). The chain's CDR3 is CASSLVPTSYEQYF.